Listed below are T cell receptor beta chains from one sample, sequenced in a study of OX40 agonist ivuxolimab in advanced cancers. TCRdb's table, derived via immunoSEQ multiplex PCR, lists solely in-frame clones and lacks some. The profile shows about 15,000 clones, 60% to 80% of them singletons. Source: CD4+ or CD8+ T cells sorted from blood, taken in a trial of the OX40 agonist ivuxolimab. The source of these receptors is an adult with an advanced solid tumor such as melanoma, head and neck, liver or kidney cancer. The CDR3 runs from the conserved cysteine through the conserved F or W. D genes are given only for firm matches. Clone size is shown for a subset of rows, as once, few, many or a class of expanded clone.

clone_size j_call v_call d_call cdr3_aa cdr3_nt
NA TRBJ1-4 TRBV19 NA CASKPPDNEKLFF TGTGCCAGTAAGCCCCCCGATAATGAAAAACTGTTTTTT
NA TRBJ1-3 TRBV29-1 NA CSVAVGGDGSGNTIYF TGCAGCGTAGCGGTGGGAGGGGATGGATCTGGAAACACCATATATTTT
NA TRBJ2-5 TRBV28 NA CASSFLEGLETQYF TGTGCCAGCAGTTTCCTGGAGGGGCTCGAGACCCAGTACTTC
NA TRBJ2-7 TRBV30 NA CAWSGEGTGSSYEQYF TGTGCCTGGAGTGGGGAGGGGACAGGTTCTTCCTACGAGCAGTACTTC
NA TRBJ1-4 TRBV5-6 NA CASRTGSNEKLFF TGTGCCAGCAGAACGGGGTCCAATGAAAAACTGTTTTTT
NA TRBJ2-1 TRBV7-3 NA CASSPHAESSYNEQFF TGTGCCAGCAGCCCCCACGCAGAGAGCTCCTACAATGAGCAGTTCTTC
NA TRBJ2-3 TRBV2 TRBD2 CASSYLSGSRADTQYF TGTGCCAGCAGTTACCTAAGCGGGAGTAGGGCAGATACGCAGTATTTT
NA TRBJ2-7 TRBV5-1 TRBD1 CASSYPRDRETYEQYF TGCGCCAGCAGCTACCCCCGGGACAGGGAAACCTACGAGCAGTACTTC
NA TRBJ2-7 TRBV2 TRBD2 CASSLGLAGGPGQYF TGTGCCAGCAGCCTCGGACTAGCGGGAGGGCCGGGGCAGTACTTC
NA TRBJ2-1 TRBV4-2 NA CASSQGGKQFF TGTGCCAGCAGCCAAGGCGGGAAGCAGTTCTTC
once TRBJ2-1 TRBV15 NA CATRREWSSYNEQFF TGTGCCACCAGAAGGGAGTGGAGCTCCTACAATGAGCAGTTCTTC
NA TRBJ2-2 TRBV7-9 NA CASSLVERSTGELFF TGTGCCAGCAGCTTAGTGGAGCGTTCCACCGGGGAGCTGTTTTTT
once TRBJ2-2 TRBV10-2 NA CASSDVGYRTGELFF TGCGCCAGCAGCGACGTAGGTTATCGGACCGGGGAGCTGTTTTTT
once TRBJ1-3 TRBV7-9 NA CASRASGVLSGNTIYF TGTGCCAGCAGGGCCTCGGGGGTTCTCTCTGGAAACACCATATATTTT
NA TRBJ2-1 TRBV5-6 TRBD2 CASSLRAGRTYNEQFF TGTGCCAGCAGCTTGAGAGCGGGAAGAACCTACAATGAGCAGTTCTTC
NA TRBJ2-3 TRBV5-1 NA CASSWDGSYTQYF TGCGCCAGCAGCTGGGACGGGAGCTACACGCAGTATTTT
few TRBJ2-5 TRBV5-5 NA CASSLEGHTRETQYF TGTGCCAGCAGCTTGGAGGGACATACTCGGGAGACCCAGTACTTC
many TRBJ1-5 TRBV5-8 NA CASSLGGSSNQPQHF TGTGCCAGCAGCTTGGGTGGGTCAAGCAATCAGCCCCAGCATTTT
NA TRBJ2-3 TRBV7-3 TRBD2 CASSLIGGVDTQYF TGTGCCAGCAGCTTGATCGGGGGGGTCGATACGCAGTATTTT
NA TRBJ2-1 TRBV30 NA CAWSEGNEQFF TGTGCCTGGAGTGAGGGCAATGAGCAGTTCTTC
NA TRBJ2-7 TRBV28 NA CASSNDLNYEQYF TGTGCCAGCAGCAACGATTTAAACTACGAGCAGTACTTC
NA TRBJ2-7 TRBV19 NA CASSTQAADEQYF TGTGCCAGTAGTACTCAGGCGGCCGACGAGCAGTACTTC
NA TRBJ2-6 TRBV19 TRBD2 CASSRYLAGEGSGGANVLTF TGTGCCAGTAGTAGGTATTTAGCGGGAGAGGGCTCGGGAGGGGCCAACGTCCTGACTTTC
few TRBJ1-4 TRBV9 TRBD1 CASSPWGDRARDEKLFF TGTGCCAGCAGCCCGTGGGGAGACAGGGCCAGGGATGAAAAACTGTTTTTT
NA TRBJ1-1 TRBV28 NA CASSYIKDREGKAFF TGTGCCAGCAGTTACATAAAGGACAGAGAAGGCAAAGCTTTCTTT
NA TRBJ2-5 TRBV9 NA CASSVESAQETQYF TGTGCCAGCAGCGTAGAGTCGGCGCAAGAGACCCAGTACTTC
NA TRBJ2-1 TRBV27 NA CASSWGGGGNAYNEQFF TGTGCCAGCAGTTGGGGTGGGGGCGGGAACGCCTACAATGAGCAGTTCTTC
NA TRBJ2-3 TRBV28 TRBD2 CASATSGRPADTQYF TGTGCTAGCGCCACTAGCGGGAGGCCGGCCGATACGCAGTATTTT
NA TRBJ1-1 TRBV19 NA CASSFFGFGGRTEAFF TGTGCCAGTAGTTTTTTTGGATTTGGGGGTCGAACTGAAGCTTTCTTT
NA TRBJ2-7 TRBV27 TRBD2 CASAPGLASYEQYF TGTGCCAGCGCACCGGGACTAGCTTCCTACGAGCAGTACTTC
NA TRBJ2-7 TRBV25-1 TRBD1 CASSHRGQTYEQYF TGTGCCAGCAGTCACAGGGGTCAAACCTACGAGCAGTACTTC
NA TRBJ2-3 TRBV19 TRBD2 CASSLGTSGSVDTQYF TGTGCCAGTAGTCTCGGGACTAGCGGGAGTGTAGATACGCAGTATTTT
medium-sized TRBJ2-1 TRBV7-3 TRBD2 CASSPTSGGHEQFF TGTGCCAGCAGCCCAACATCGGGAGGACATGAGCAGTTCTTC
NA TRBJ2-3 TRBV2 NA CASSEAGWSTDTQYF TGTGCCAGCAGTGAGGCCGGATGGAGCACAGATACGCAGTATTTT
NA TRBJ2-5 TRBV10-3 TRBD2 CAITPSGNETQYF TGTGCCATCACGCCTAGCGGGAACGAGACCCAGTACTTC
NA TRBJ2-7 TRBV7-9 TRBD1 CASSSGTGPYEQYF TGTGCCAGCAGCTCCGGGACAGGGCCCTACGAGCAGTACTTC
NA TRBJ1-1 TRBV7-3 NA CASSWEATEAFF TGTGCCAGCAGCTGGGAGGCTACTGAAGCTTTCTTT
NA TRBJ1-3 TRBV5-1 NA CASSLDYSTSGNTIYF TGCGCCAGCAGCTTAGACTACAGTACCTCTGGAAACACCATATATTTT
few TRBJ1-2 TRBV6-1 TRBD1 CATVGPQGENYGYTF TGTGCCACTGTAGGCCCCCAGGGGGAGAACTATGGCTACACCTTC
few TRBJ1-1 TRBV28 NA CASRLPGAGNEAFF TGTGCCAGCAGGTTGCCAGGGGCTGGGAATGAAGCTTTCTTT
NA TRBJ2-7 TRBV18 NA CASSPPVSAYEQYF TGTGCCAGCTCACCACCGGTTAGCGCCTACGAGCAGTACTTC
NA TRBJ2-3 TRBV9 NA CASSVEARSTDTQYF TGTGCCAGCAGCGTAGAGGCTAGGAGCACAGATACGCAGTATTTT
NA TRBJ2-1 TRBV6-5 NA CASSRGVYYNEQFF TGTGCCAGCAGTAGGGGGGTCTACTACAATGAGCAGTTCTTC
NA TRBJ2-2 TRBV7-7 TRBD1 CASSPGTGDGELFF TGTGCTAGCAGCCCGGGGACAGGGGACGGGGAGCTGTTTTTT
NA TRBJ2-5 TRBV13 TRBD1 CASSKRGQGETQYF TGTGCCAGCAGCAAAAGGGGGCAGGGAGAGACCCAGTACTTC
NA TRBJ2-1 TRBV27 TRBD2 CASRGPGLAGVNGQFF TGTGCCAGCAGGGGCCCGGGACTAGCGGGAGTAAATGGGCAGTTCTTC
many TRBJ2-2 TRBV7-6 NA CASSLSPSGGELFF TGTGCCAGCAGCTTATCCCCGAGTGGCGGGGAGCTGTTTTTT